The text below deals with one T cell receptor (beta chain). It lacks a known antigen. Qualities for individual bases were not recorded, and no much larger clone is one base off. The trial excluded patients who had a history of autoimmune disease or who were on systemic immunosuppression. Peripheral blood for TCR sequencing was collected from all dose cohorts at baseline, on cycle 4 day 1, and on cycle 7 day 1. Samples came from an open-label, multicenter, first-in-human phase I dose-escalation trial of ivuxolimab. Adults with locally advanced or metastatic head and neck squamous cell, hepatocellular, melanoma or renal cell carcinoma were enrolled in the trial. CD4+ and CD8+ T cells were sorted separately from peripheral blood before TCR sequencing. Genomic DNA was isolated from the sorted cells so that the TCRbeta CDR3 region could be sequenced. The immunoSEQ Assay was used for sequencing of TCRbeta CDR3 regions. Held by TCRdb, this immuneACCESS table contains in-frame sequences only and omits some clones. Under half of the omission traces to an unresolved V gene where checked; the cause of the rest is unknown. The sample has 70,000 to 90,000 clones on record, 81% of them singletons. Approximately 5% of the sample is taken by the ten largest.

This sample was included in a study of OX40 agonist ivuxolimab in advanced cancers. For the study in its entirety: Ivuxolimab, which targeted the costimulatory receptor OX40 (CD134), was an agonistic, fully human IgG2 monoclonal antibody. Intravenous ivuxolimab was administered to patients every 2 weeks at six dose levels: 0.01, 0.1, 0.3, 1.5, 3 and 10 mg/kg. Of the approximately 50 patients in dose escalation, around 19 had hepatocellular carcinoma, roughly 15 had melanoma, 9 had renal cell carcinoma and 9 had head and neck cancer. In the dose-escalation cohort, roughly 82% of patients were male, and the mean age was 60 years with a range of roughly 20 to 85. Patients were allowed to have had prior anti-PD-1, anti-PD-L1 or anti-CTLA-4 therapy, and 30% to 40% of the dose-escalation patients had previously received checkpoint inhibitors. Partial responses occurred in three dose-escalation patients, of whom one had hepatocellular carcinoma and two had cutaneous melanoma. The point of sequencing TCRbeta in the periphery was to test whether ivuxolimab changed TCR sequence diversity and drove clonal T-cell expansion. The paper describes the monotherapy dose-escalation part (N of about 55 patients) of the phase I trial of ivuxolimab.

V is shortened by 6 bases, J by 5 bases, and the region joining them spans 8 bases. Including cysteine and phenylalanine, the CDR3 has 11 amino acids. The sequence is cut down to CDR3 DNA, 33 bases in frame from base 1. The germline V gene sets CDR1 to SGHTA and CDR2 to FQGNSA. Points the paper makes about the study in general: Low levels of normalized T-cell clonal expansion were also shown by some nonresponding patients. Antigen specificity was not determined for the clonally expanded peripheral T cells. At doses from 0.1 to 3.0 mg/kg, clonal expansion was seen in both CD4+ and CD8+ blood T cells between baseline and week 6. After ivuxolimab, more expanded clones were found on average in CD8+ T cells than in CD4+ T cells. In the 0.1-3.0 mg/kg groups, partial responders were among the patients with the lowest normalized peripheral clonal expansion, particularly in CD8+ T cells.

The rearranged chain carries TRBV7-2 and TRBJ2-7, with the D gene not confidently named. This clonotype originated in an adult with an advanced solid tumor such as melanoma, head and neck, liver or kidney cancer. The source material was CD4+ or CD8+ T cells sorted from blood, sampled in a trial of the OX40 agonist ivuxolimab. The sequenced DNA: TGTGCCAGCAGTCTCTCTAACGAGCAGTACTTC. This yields the protein CASSLSNEQYF.